This T cell receptor beta chain comes out of a study of TIL therapy for anti-PD-1-resistant metastatic lung cancer. Study-wide context: Median patient age was about 56, ranging about 38-80 years. Tumors carried a median about 1.5 non-synonymous mutations per megabase.

In this sample, this clone turned up once. This CDR3 contains 13 residues. Trimming removed 4 bases at V and 3 bases at J, with 11 bases between. Germline V gene lookup returns CDR1 SGHRS and CDR2 YFSETQ. The libraries were made with immunoSEQ v3. Profiling relied on immunoSEQ multiplex PCR, and the TCRdb table lists in-frame clones only, not all of them. The sample has 50,000 or so clones, about two thirds seen once. Specified time point: pre-treatment sample, taken before nivolumab and TIL therapy. The tumor samples were excised metastases, mostly pleural nodules or supraclavicular lymph nodes. The source is a person between 25 and 80 years old with non-small cell lung cancer. The rearrangement joins TRBV5-1 to TRBJ2-7; D not resolved. Sample: tumor tissue, taken at baseline. The CDR3 bases are TGCGCCAGCAGCCCTGGTGCGGTCTACGAGCAGTACTTC. It translates to CASSPGAVYEQYF.